This T cell receptor (beta chain) was profiled in a study of control samples from healthy donors and cancer patients. Assay used: immunoSEQ multiplex PCR; TCRdb lists only in-frame clones, some missing. Here the sample spans 50,000 to 70,000 clones, around 90% being singletons. Germline V gene lookup returns CDR1 SGHAT and CDR2 FQNNGV. This CDR3 comprises 15 residues. Trimming took off 5 bases at V and 2 bases at J, with 16 bases between the two ends. The clonotype originates from a man aged 45 to 65 in good health. The chain has TRBV11-2 and TRBJ2-7; D is unresolved. The sample was blood. The CDR3 DNA reads as TGTGCCAGCAGCCTGGGCCTTATGGGTCCCTACGAGCAGTACTTC. Residues: CASSLGLMGPYEQYF.